This T cell receptor (beta chain) originates from a study of T cells expressing NK-cell markers. The CDR3 totals 14 residues. Germline values: CDR1 SGDLS, CDR2 YYNGEE. The authors generated TCR beta cDNA through 5'RACE template switching with UMIs. One entry per CDR3 protein, without DNA, is what TCRdb gives after re-calling the 5' RACE reads. The listing records 350,000 to 400,000 distinct CDR3 sequences. For this clonotype: Its antigen is still unknown.

Notes on the study in general: In roughly six donors, dominant NKG2C+ clonotypes were about 1.0-7.0% of CD8+ T cells.

The sequencing sample was made of blood T cells: a sorted CD56 or NKG2C T cell subset, CD4+ or CD8+ T cells, or bulk PBMC T cells (not recorded which). This TCR derives from a woman aged 45-60 years in good health. The chain employs TRBV9 and TRBJ2-3; TCRdb indicates TRBD1, and absent DNA this call remains unverified. CDR3 region: CASSLGGASDTQYF.